This TCR beta chain derives from a study of long-term antiretroviral therapy in people with HIV. Study observations and caveats: The range of CDR3 lengths in HIV repertoires proved narrower than that found in controls.

DNA was extracted from around 0.96-9.9 million thawed cryopreserved PBMC. This clone was seen a few times. The antigen remains unidentified. The identical CDR3 is also encoded by other nucleotide sequences in the sample. V dropped 2 bases and J dropped 4 bases, with 11 bases sitting between them. Germline CDR1 MNHEY, CDR2 SVGAGI. This CDR3 has 14 residues. Version v3.0 of the immunoSEQ assay was performed at survey level. The assay was immunoSEQ multiplex PCR, and TCRdb's table has in-frame clones only and misses some. The profile shows roughly 35,000 clones, approximately 85% of them singletons. The sequence was obtained from a young man with HIV. The sequences come from unsorted PBMCs, collected approximately 3.5 years after starting antiretroviral therapy. This chain links TRBV6-5 with TRBJ1-2; D unresolved. The CDR3 sequence: CASSYGSRSYGYTF. As DNA, the CDR3 is TGTGCCAGCAGTTACGGCAGCCGAAGCTATGGCTACACCTTC.